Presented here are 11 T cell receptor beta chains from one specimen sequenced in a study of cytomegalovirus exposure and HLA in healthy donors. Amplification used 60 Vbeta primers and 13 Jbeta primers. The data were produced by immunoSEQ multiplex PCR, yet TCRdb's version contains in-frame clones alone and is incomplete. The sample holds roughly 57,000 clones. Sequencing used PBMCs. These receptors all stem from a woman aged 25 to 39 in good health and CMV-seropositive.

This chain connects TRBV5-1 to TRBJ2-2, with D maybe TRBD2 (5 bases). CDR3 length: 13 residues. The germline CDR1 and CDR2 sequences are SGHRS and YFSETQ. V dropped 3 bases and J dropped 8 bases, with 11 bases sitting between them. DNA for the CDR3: TGCGCCAGCAGCTATTCGACGGGGGGGGAGCTGTTTTTT. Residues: CASSYSTGGELFF.

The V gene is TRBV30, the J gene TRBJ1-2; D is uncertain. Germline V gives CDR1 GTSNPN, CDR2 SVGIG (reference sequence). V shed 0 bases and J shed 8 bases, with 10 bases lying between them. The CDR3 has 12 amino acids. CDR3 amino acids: CAWSVSAGGYTF. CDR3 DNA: TGTGCCTGGAGTGTTTCGGCGGGAGGCTACACCTTC.

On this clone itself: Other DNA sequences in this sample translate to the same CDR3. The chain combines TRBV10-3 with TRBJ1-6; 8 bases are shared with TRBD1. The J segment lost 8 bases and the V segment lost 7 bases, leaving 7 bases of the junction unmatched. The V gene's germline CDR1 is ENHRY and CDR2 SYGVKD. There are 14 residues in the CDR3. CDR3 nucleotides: TGTGCCATCAACAACGGACAGGGTGATTCACCCCTCCACTTT. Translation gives CAINNGQGDSPLHF.

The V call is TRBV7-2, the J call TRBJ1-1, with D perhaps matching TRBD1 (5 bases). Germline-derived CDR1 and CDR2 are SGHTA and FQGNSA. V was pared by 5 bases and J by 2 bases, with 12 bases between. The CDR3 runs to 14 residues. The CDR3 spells CASSGGATNTEAFF. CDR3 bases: TGTGCCAGCAGCGGAGGGGCGACTAACACTGAAGCTTTCTTT. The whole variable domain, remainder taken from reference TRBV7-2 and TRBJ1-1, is GAGVSQSPSNKVTEKGKDVELRCDPISGHTALYWYRQSLGQGLEFLIYFQGNSAPDKSGLPSDRFSAERTGGSVSTLTIQRTQQEDSAVYLCASSGGATNTEAFFGQGTRLTVV.

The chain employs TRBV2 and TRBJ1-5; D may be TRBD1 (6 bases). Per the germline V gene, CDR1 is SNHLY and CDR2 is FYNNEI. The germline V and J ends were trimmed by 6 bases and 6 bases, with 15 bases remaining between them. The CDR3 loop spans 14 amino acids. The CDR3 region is CASRATGRGQPQHF. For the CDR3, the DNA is TGTGCCAGCAGGGCTACAGGGCGAGGTCAGCCCCAGCATTTT.

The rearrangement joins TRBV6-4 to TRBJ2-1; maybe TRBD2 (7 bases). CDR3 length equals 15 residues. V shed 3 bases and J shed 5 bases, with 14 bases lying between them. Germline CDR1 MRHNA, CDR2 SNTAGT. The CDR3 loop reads CASSEGLEGDNEQFF. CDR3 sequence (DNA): TGTGCCAGCAGTGAAGGACTAGAGGGGGACAATGAGCAGTTCTTC.

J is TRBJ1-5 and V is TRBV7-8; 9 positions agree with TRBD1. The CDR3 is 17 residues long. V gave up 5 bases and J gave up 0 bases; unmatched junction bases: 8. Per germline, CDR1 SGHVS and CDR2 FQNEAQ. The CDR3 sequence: CASSRGDRVYSNQPQHF. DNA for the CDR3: TGTGCCAGCAGCCGGGGGGACAGGGTTTATAGCAATCAGCCCCAGCATTTT. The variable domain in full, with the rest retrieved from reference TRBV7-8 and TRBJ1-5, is GAGVSQSPRYKVAKRGQDVALRCDPISGHVSLFWYQQALGQGPEFLTYFQNEAQLDKSGLPSDRFFAERPEGSVSTLKIQRTQQEDSAVYLCASSRGDRVYSNQPQHFGDGTRLSIL.

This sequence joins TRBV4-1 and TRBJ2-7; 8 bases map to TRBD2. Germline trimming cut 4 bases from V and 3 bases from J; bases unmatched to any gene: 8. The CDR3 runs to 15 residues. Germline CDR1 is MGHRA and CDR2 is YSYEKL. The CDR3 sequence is CASSLTGGLSYEQYF. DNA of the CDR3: TGCGCCAGCAGCCTCACGGGGGGGCTAAGCTACGAGCAGTACTTC.

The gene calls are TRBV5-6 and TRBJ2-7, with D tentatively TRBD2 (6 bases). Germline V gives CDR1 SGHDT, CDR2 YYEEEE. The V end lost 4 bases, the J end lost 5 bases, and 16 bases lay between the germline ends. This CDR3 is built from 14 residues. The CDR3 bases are TGTGCCAGCAGCGTGCTCGGGGGTAGCCACGAGCAGTACTTC. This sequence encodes CASSVLGGSHEQYF. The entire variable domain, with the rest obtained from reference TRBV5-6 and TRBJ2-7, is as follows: DAGVTQSPTHLIKTRGQQVTLRCSPKSGHDTVSWYQQALGQGPQFIFQYYEEEERQRGNFPDRFSGHQFPNYSSELNVNALLLGDSALYLCASSVLGGSHEQYFGPGTRLTVT.

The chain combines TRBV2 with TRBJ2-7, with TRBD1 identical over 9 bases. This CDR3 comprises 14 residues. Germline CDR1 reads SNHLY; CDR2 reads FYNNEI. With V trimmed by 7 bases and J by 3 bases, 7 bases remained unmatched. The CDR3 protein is CASTPTGGNYEQYF. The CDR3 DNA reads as TGTGCCAGCACGCCGACAGGGGGGAACTACGAGCAGTACTTC.

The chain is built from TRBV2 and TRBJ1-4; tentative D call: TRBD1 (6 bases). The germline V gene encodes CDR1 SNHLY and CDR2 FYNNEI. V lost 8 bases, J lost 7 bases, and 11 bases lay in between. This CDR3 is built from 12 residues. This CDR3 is CASGRGAEKLFF. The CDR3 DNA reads TGTGCCAGCGGGAGGGGGGCTGAAAAACTGTTTTTT.